Sequencing of this T cell receptor beta chain was carried out in a study of glioma-infiltrating T cells. The iRepertoire nested amplicon-rescue multiplex PCR amplified TCR alpha and beta CDR3s from RNA. TCRdb ran MiXCR on the multiplex PCR reads and lists one entry per CDR3 protein. The table shows over 120,000 distinct CDR3 sequences, with 35% to 50% occurring only once. CDR3 size: 11 residues. The germline V gene encodes CDR1 MNHNS and CDR2 SASEGT. V was clipped by 7 bases and J by 1 base, with 4 bases between them. Sequencing used glioma tissue, nonneoplastic brain tissue, or PBMCs (not recorded which). This clonotype was sampled from a human donor with low-grade glioma or glioblastoma, undergoing nonglioma brain surgery, or in good health (not recorded which). The chain joins TRBV6-1 to TRBJ1-1, with D unclear. The CDR3: CASIKNTEAFF. DNA of the CDR3: TGTGCCAGCATAAAGAACACTGAAGCTTTCTTT.